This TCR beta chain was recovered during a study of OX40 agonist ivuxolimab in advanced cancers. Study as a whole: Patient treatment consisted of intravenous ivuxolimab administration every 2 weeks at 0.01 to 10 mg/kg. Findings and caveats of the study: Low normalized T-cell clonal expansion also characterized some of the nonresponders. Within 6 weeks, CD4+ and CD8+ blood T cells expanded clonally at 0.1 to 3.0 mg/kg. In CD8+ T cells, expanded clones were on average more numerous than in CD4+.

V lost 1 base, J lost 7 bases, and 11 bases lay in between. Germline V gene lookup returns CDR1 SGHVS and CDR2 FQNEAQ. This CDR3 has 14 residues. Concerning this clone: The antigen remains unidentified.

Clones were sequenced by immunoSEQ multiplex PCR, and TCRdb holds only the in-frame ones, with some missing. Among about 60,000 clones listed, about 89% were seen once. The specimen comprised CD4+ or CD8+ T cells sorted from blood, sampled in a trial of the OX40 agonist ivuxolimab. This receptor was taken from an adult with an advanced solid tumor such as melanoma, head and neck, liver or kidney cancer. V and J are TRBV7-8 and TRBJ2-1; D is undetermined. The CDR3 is CASSLGPAGNEQFF. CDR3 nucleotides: TGTGCCAGCAGCTTAGGTCCCGCAGGTAATGAGCAGTTCTTC.